This TCR beta chain was obtained from a study of blood T cell repertoires in COVID-19. Across the whole study: PBMCs, B-cell-depleted T cells, or T cells were the source of the cDNA or gDNA that made up the material.

Libraries were prepared by immunoSEQ multiplex PCR; TCRdb keeps only in-frame clonotypes and omits some of them. The sample has hundreds of thousands of clones; 70% to 90% are singletons. Germline V gives CDR1 SGHAT, CDR2 FQNNGV. This CDR3 has 13 residues. The junction had 1 base not matched to a gene; V was cut back by 4 bases and J by 7 bases. This sequence originates from a man aged 50-60 years with acute or convalescent COVID-19. This rearrangement joins TRBV11-2 to TRBJ2-1, with 10 bases aligning to TRBD1. The sequenced sample was peripheral blood. The CDR3 reads CASSSGQGNEQFF. CDR3 DNA: TGTGCCAGCAGCTCGGGACAGGGGAATGAGCAGTTCTTC.